The present TCR beta chain was sequenced within a study of cytomegalovirus exposure and HLA in healthy donors. Study in general: The roughly 110 validation repertoires were reported in a later analysis to have been generated on the same platform as the approximately 700 first-cohort repertoires. Study-level points and caveats: Across donors, most TCRs were seen rarely, yet some public ones were widespread. Associated with cytomegalovirus, according to the listing, were 164 TCR beta chains. The authors confirmed in vitro that a few CMV-associated chains were specific for CMV antigens.

Germline V gene sequence: CDR1 MNHEY, CDR2 SMNVEV (reference sequence). The CDR3 extends over 13 amino acids. V was cut by 6 bases and J by 4 bases, with 9 bases left in between. Data came from immunoSEQ multiplex PCR; TCRdb stores just in-frame clones and leaves some out. This table has approximately 270,000 clones, approximately 84% appearing once. Note on this clone: The antigen is not known.

The sequence came from a man aged 18 to 29 in good health and CMV-seropositive. Sequencing was done on a sample of PBMCs. This sequence joins TRBV27 and TRBJ2-2; no clear D. For the CDR3, the DNA is TGTGCCAGCAGCTCCGTTTCCACCGGGGAGCTGTTTTTT. This codes for CASSSVSTGELFF.